The rows below give T cell receptor beta chains drawn from one sample of a study of circulating CD8 cells and anti-PD-1 response in melanoma. TCRdb itself ran the reads through MiXCR, one entry per CDR3 protein. The repertoire holds around 600 distinct CDR3 sequences, with 5.8% as singletons. Sample: CD8+ T cells from PBMCs, taken at baseline or after one month of anti-PD-1 therapy (not recorded which). These receptors all stem from a human donor with melanoma. CDR3s include the opening cysteine and the closing phenylalanine or tryptophan.

CDR3aa	v_gene	j_gene
CAAGRGYEQYF	TRBV2	TRBJ2-7
CASGSQEVIRFNEQFF	TRBV28	TRBJ2-1
CASSVAGGPDNEQFF	TRBV19	TRBJ2-1
CASSSEAGQGYGYTF	TRBV28	TRBJ1-2
CARRLPTDTQYF	TRBV2	TRBJ2-3
CASKGETQYF	TRBV12-3/TRBV12-4	TRBJ2-5
CAVRAYNEQFF	TRBV27	TRBJ2-1
CASSQTGLAETQYF	TRBV7-2	TRBJ2-5
CASSLGLAGVLTDTQYF	TRBV5-4	TRBJ2-3
CATSDPGTGYGNQPQHF	TRBV24-1	TRBJ1-5
CSARGALTSGSSYEQYF	TRBV20-1	TRBJ2-7
CASSLFLLAGGSYNEQFF	TRBV28	TRBJ2-1
CATAGGVFQPQHF	TRBV24-1	TRBJ1-5
CASSHPGLAGGPKEAETQYF	TRBV4-3	TRBJ2-5
CASSLTTSSYNEQFF	TRBV7-3	TRBJ2-1
CASSIPPPSRFGDTQYF	TRBV27	TRBJ2-3
CASSPLTSGGADTQYF	TRBV9	TRBJ2-3
CASSDSLAENNEQFF	TRBV2	TRBJ2-1
CASGNTGELFF	TRBV27	TRBJ2-2
CASSRDRGQGNTIYF	TRBV28	TRBJ1-3
CAIEIDRESTDTQYF	TRBV2	TRBJ2-3
CATSDTDRGIPETQYF	TRBV24-1	TRBJ2-5